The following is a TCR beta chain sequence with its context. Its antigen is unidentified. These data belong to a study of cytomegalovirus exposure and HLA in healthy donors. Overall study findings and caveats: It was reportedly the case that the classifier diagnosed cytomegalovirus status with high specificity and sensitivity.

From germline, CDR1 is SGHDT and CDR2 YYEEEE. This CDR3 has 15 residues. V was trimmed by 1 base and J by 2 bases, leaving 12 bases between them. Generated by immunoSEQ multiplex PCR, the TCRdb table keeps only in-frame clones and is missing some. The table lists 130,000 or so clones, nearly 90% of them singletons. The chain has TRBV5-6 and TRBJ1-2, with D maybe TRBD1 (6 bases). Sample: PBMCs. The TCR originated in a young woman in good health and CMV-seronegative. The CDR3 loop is CASSLLDSTNYGYTF. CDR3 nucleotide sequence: TGTGCCAGCAGCTTGTTGGACAGCACCAACTATGGCTACACCTTC.